This entry lists 17 T cell receptor beta chains sequenced from one sample in a study of shared clonotypes between healthy human individuals. It was CD45RO-negative cells, positively selected for CCR7, that made up naive CD8 cells, with terminally differentiated effector memory CD45RA+ cells excluded. Assay used: immunoSEQ multiplex PCR; TCRdb lists only in-frame clones, some missing. This sample has more than 2 million clones, with 93% found just once. The sample comprised naive CD8+ T cells from PBMCs. These receptors came from a young man in good health. Some clones in this sample may be carry-over from other donors' samples.

This chain joins TRBV10-3 and TRBJ1-3; 7 nucleotides agree with TRBD1. From germline, CDR1 is ENHRY and CDR2 SYGVKD. This CDR3 has 15 amino acids. With 5 bases clipped from V and 0 bases from J, the junction kept 4 bases outside the gene matches. The CDR3 spells CAISPDRSSGNTIYF. The DNA of the CDR3 is TGTGCCATCAGTCCGGACAGGAGCTCTGGAAACACCATATATTTT.

V usage is TRBV19 and J usage is TRBJ2-1, with 12 nucleotides matching TRBD2. CDR1 LNHDA and CDR2 SQIVND come from the germline V gene (reference sequence). The CDR3 covers 18 residues. CDR3 amino acids: CGTSPLAGGPRTYNEQFF. DNA for the CDR3: TGTGGCACGTCCCCTCTAGCGGGAGGGCCCAGGACCTACAATGAGCAGTTCTTC.

The chain recombines TRBV27 with TRBJ2-7; a weak D match, TRBD1 (6 bases). V was cut by 2 bases and J by 7 bases, with 12 bases left in between. This CDR3 has 13 residues. Germline loops: CDR1 MNHEY, CDR2 SMNVEV (reference sequence). This chain's CDR3 is CASSLRTGWEQYF. The CDR3 DNA follows: TGTGCCAGCAGTTTACGTACAGGGTGGGAGCAGTACTTC.

The chain employs TRBV13 and TRBJ2-1, with TRBD2 matching over 7 bases. Germline CDR1 reads PRHDT; CDR2 reads FYEKMQ (reference sequence). V dropped 0 bases and J dropped 9; count of bases not matched to a gene: 11. The CDR3 has 16 residues. As DNA, the CDR3 is TGTGCCAGCAGCTTAGGTCCGGGAGGCCCGCTCTTTGAGCAGTTCTTC. Protein: CASSLGPGGPLFEQFF.

This clone was seen a single time. The rearrangement links TRBV4-1 to TRBJ2-1, with 7 positions matching TRBD2. The CDR3 consists of 17 residues. Trimming took 7 bases from V and 3 from J; bases not matched to a gene: 15. Germline CDR1 reads MGHRA; CDR2 reads YSYEKL. The CDR3 bases are TGCGCCAGCAACCCAAGATCAGAGCTAGCGGACTACAATGAGCAGTTCTTC. It encodes CASNPRSELADYNEQFF.

V is TRBV19 and J is TRBJ2-1; no clear D gene. Trimming removed 6 bases from V and 0 bases from J, with 12 bases in between. This CDR3 has 15 amino acids. The germline CDR1 and CDR2 sequences are LNHDA and SQIVND (reference sequence). The CDR3 protein is CASSLAPRSYNEQFF. The CDR3 DNA sequence: TGTGCCAGTAGCCTGGCTCCCCGCTCCTACAATGAGCAGTTCTTC. The variable domain in full, with the rest retrieved from reference TRBV19 and TRBJ2-1, is DGGITQSPKYLFRKEGQNVTLSCEQNLNHDAMYWYRQDPGQGLRLIYYSQIVNDFQKGDIAEGYSVSREKKESFPLTVTSAQKNPTAFYLCASSLAPRSYNEQFFGPGTRLTVL.

This chain links TRBV5-6 with TRBJ1-5; D remains unclear. Trimming took off 2 bases at V and 3 bases at J, with 15 bases between the two ends. From germline, CDR1 is SGHDT and CDR2 YYEEEE. The CDR3 is 16 amino acids. CDR3 nucleotide sequence: TGTGCCAGCAGCTTAGACGGCCAGGCGATCAATCAGCCCCAGCATTTT. Translating it yields CASSLDGQAINQPQHF.

The chain recombines TRBV2 with TRBJ1-2; D unclear. The germline V and J ends were trimmed by 6 bases and 6 bases, with 11 bases remaining between them. The CDR3 is 12 residues long. Germline CDR1 reads SNHLY; CDR2 reads FYNNEI. CDR3 protein: CASRYRSDGYTF. The DNA of the CDR3 is TGTGCCAGCAGGTATAGGAGCGATGGCTACACCTTC.

The chain has TRBV7-8 and TRBJ2-3; D unresolved. Trimming cost V 5 bases and J 3 bases, with 15 bases left between them. Germline V gene lookup returns CDR1 SGHVS and CDR2 FQNEAQ. CDR3 length equals 15 residues. As DNA, the CDR3 is TGTGCCAGCAGCCCCCCTTTGGGGTATACAGATACGCAGTATTTT. It encodes CASSPPLGYTDTQYF.

The J gene is TRBJ2-1, the V gene TRBV19; TRBD1 matches 7 bases. The CDR3 loop spans 12 amino acids. CDR1 is LNHDA and CDR2 is SQIVND in the germline V gene (reference sequence). The V segment lost 6 bases and the J segment 6 bases; nucleotides outside the gene matches: 2. CDR3 DNA: TGTGCCAGTAGCGACAGGGTCAATGAGCAGTTCTTC. Its protein product is CASSDRVNEQFF.

The table lists this clone with a count of one. The gene calls are TRBV5-8 and TRBJ1-3, with D hard to call. Between the trimmed V and J ends, which lost 1 base and 0 bases, there was a span of 17 bases. CDR1 is SGHTS and CDR2 is YDEGEE in the germline V gene. The CDR3 totals 18 residues. CDR3 region: CASSLNLFRESSGNTIYF. The CDR3 coding sequence is TGTGCCAGCAGCTTGAACCTGTTTAGGGAAAGCTCTGGAAACACCATATATTTT.

The V call is TRBV10-3, the J call TRBJ1-5, with D unresolved. Per germline, CDR1 ENHRY and CDR2 SYGVKD. The V end lost 4 bases, the J end lost 4 bases, and 8 bases lay between the germline ends. This CDR3 contains 13 residues. The CDR3 DNA sequence: TGTGCCATCAGTGGAGTCGGAAATCAGCCCCAGCATTTT. This gives the protein CAISGVGNQPQHF.

A word on this clone: In the same sample, other DNA sequences code for this CDR3. This sequence joins TRBV4-3 and TRBJ2-7, with a possible D match to TRBD2 (6 bases). Germline-derived CDR1 and CDR2 are LGHNA and YSLEER. CDR3 length equals 15 residues. Trimming cost V 0 bases and J 4 bases, with 13 bases left between them. CDR3 protein: CASSQDRRGSYEQYF. CDR3 bases: TGCGCCAGCAGCCAAGATCGTCGGGGGAGTTACGAGCAGTACTTC.

Concerning this clone itself: This sample also contains other DNA sequences that code for the same CDR3. This chain uses TRBV5-4 with TRBJ2-1; 9 bases map to TRBD2. Germline trimming cut 2 bases from V and 4 bases from J; bases unmatched to any gene: 4. The germline CDR1 and CDR2 sequences are SGHNT and YYREEE (reference sequence). The CDR3 contains 15 residues. The DNA for the CDR3 is TGTGCCAGCAGCTTAAAGCGGGAGGCATACAATGAGCAGTTCTTC. Protein: CASSLKREAYNEQFF. The variable domain in full, with the rest retrieved from reference TRBV5-4 and TRBJ2-1, is ETGVTQSPTHLIKTRGQQVTLRCSSQSGHNTVSWYQQALGQGPQFIFQYYREEENGRGNFPPRFSGLQFPNYSSELNVNALELDDSALYLCASSLKREAYNEQFFGPGTRLTVL.

V is TRBV6-5 and J is TRBJ2-7, with 10 bases lining up with TRBD2. In germline, CDR1 is MNHEY, CDR2 SVGAGI. This CDR3 comprises 15 residues. The J segment lost 3 bases and the V segment lost 2 bases, leaving 4 bases of the junction unmatched. CDR3 residues: CASSYGPSGGYEQYF. The DNA for the CDR3 is TGTGCCAGCAGTTACGGGCCTAGCGGGGGCTACGAGCAGTACTTC.

The rearrangement joins TRBV2 to TRBJ2-1; 12 nucleotides match TRBD2. Germline trimming cut 5 bases from V and 7 bases from J; bases unmatched to any gene: 3. Germline assignment: CDR1 SNHLY and CDR2 FYNNEI. The CDR3 covers 14 residues. CDR3 in DNA: TGTGCCAGCAGTCCCGGACTAGCGGGGAATGAGCAGTTCTTC. Translation gives CASSPGLAGNEQFF.

The chain combines TRBV28 with TRBJ1-4, with D unclear. Germline CDR1 reads MDHEN; CDR2 reads SYDVKM. V lost 3 bases, J lost 0 bases, and 11 bases lay in between. The CDR3 covers 16 residues. This CDR3 is CASSFPIRTTNEKLFF. CDR3 in DNA: TGTGCCAGCAGTTTCCCTATTAGAACAACTAATGAAAAACTGTTTTTT.